The entry below gives a single TCR beta chain sequence along with its context. The clone's antigen remains unknown. Per-nucleotide qualities are absent, and no much larger clonotype sits a single base away. The CDR1 and CDR2 encoded by the germline V gene are SNHLY and FYNNEI. The cysteine opens and the phenylalanine closes a CDR3 of 13 amino acids. The CDR3 DNA has 39 bases and is translated from base 1. At the junction V is shortened by 6 bases and J by 5 bases; bases outside the gene matches: 6. These data are taken from a study of blood T cell repertoires in COVID-19 (dated by TCRdb to the early 2020s). About the study as a whole: The collaborator samples originated in the United States, Italy and Spain and spanned the acute and convalescent phases of COVID-19. The prospective study material was composed of cDNA or gDNA derived from T cells, B-cell-depleted T cells, or PBMCs. The samples were drawn from two sources: the first 160 participants of the ongoing ImmuneRACE study, and 950 to 1,500 subjects contributed by 6 global collaborators. Where available, HLA class I and class II types were taken from metadata supplied by the sample provider and were not determined by assay-based typing. A freely available public database, intended as a resource for researchers studying the immune response to SARS-CoV-2, is where the repertoires were released. Subjects who had been exposed to COVID-19, were actively infected with it, or had recovered from it provided the deeply sampled blood TCRbeta repertoires that made up the dataset. A de-identified subject ID, COVID-19 status, age in years and sex were almost always included in the sample metadata.

Whole blood was collected in K2EDTA tubes by collaborating institutions according to the institutions' own protocols. For TCRbeta analysis, collaborators shipped samples as frozen whole blood, isolated PBMCs, or DNA extracted from either of those sample types. The research as a whole found: Clinical and demographic metadata were provided uncurated, with the amount varying by source and participant.

The immunoSEQ Assay, a bias-controlled multiplex PCR, was used to amplify TCRbeta CDR3 regions from genomic DNA. The paper's data handling went like this. Nucleated cell counts per sample were estimated from amplification of reference gene primers within the assay. To quantify the absolute abundance of each unique TCRbeta CDR3 rearrangement, sequence reads were collapsed and filtered. For each sample, productive Simpson clonality was calculated as the square root of Simpson's diversity index across productive rearrangements. TCRdb took over this immuneACCESS table, retaining in-frame rearrangements with V and J assigned. Such tables are incomplete; in checked studies, under half of the missing clones stem from an unresolved V gene, and the remainder is unexplained. Clonal size and the V and J genes are those of that table, whereas D and trimming came from the DNA. The sample table contains around 110,000 clones; only one count was recorded for about nine tenths of them. The top ten constitute less than 2% of the sample.

This receptor chain uses TRBV2 and TRBJ1-2, with 7 middle bases fitting TRBD1. The receptor comes from a human donor with active COVID-19. The donor label of this sample is uncertain. The specimen sequenced was peripheral blood. Here is the DNA: TGTGCCAGCAGCTCGGGACAGAATTATGGCTACACCTTC. Translated, it gives CASSSGQNYGYTF.